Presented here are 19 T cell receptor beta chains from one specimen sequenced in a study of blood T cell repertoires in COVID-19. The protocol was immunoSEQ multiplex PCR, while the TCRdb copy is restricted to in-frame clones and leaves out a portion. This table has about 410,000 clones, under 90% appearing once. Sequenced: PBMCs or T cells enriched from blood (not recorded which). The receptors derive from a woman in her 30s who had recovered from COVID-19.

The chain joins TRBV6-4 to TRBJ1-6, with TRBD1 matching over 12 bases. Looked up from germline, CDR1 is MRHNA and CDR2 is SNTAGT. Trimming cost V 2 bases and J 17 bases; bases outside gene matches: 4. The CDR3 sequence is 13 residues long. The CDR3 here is CASSDGTGGRFHF. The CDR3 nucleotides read TGTGCCAGCAGTGACGGGACAGGGGGCCGCTTCCACTTT.

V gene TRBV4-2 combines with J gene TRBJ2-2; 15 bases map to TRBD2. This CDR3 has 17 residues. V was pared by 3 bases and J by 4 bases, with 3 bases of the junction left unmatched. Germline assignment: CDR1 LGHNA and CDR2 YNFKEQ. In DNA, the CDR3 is TGTGCCAGCAGCCACGGACTAGCGGGAGGGACCACCGGGGAGCTGTTTTTT. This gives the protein CASSHGLAGGTTGELFF.

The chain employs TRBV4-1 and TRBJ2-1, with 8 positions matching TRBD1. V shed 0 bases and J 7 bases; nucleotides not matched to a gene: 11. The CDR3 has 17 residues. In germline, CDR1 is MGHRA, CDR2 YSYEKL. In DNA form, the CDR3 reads TGCGCCAGCAGCCAAGAAACGGACAGGGATTACTTAAATGAGCAGTTCTTC. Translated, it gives CASSQETDRDYLNEQFF.

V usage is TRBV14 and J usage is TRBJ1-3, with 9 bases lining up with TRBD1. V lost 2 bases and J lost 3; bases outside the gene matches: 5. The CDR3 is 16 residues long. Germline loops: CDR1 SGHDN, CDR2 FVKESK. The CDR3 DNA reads TGTGCCAGCAGCCAAAGTCTGGGACAGGGTGGAAACACCATATATTTT. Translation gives CASSQSLGQGGNTIYF.

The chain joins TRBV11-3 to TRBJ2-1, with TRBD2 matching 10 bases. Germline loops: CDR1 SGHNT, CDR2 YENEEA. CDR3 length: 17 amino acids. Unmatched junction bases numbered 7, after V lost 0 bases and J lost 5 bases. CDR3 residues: CASSLDLASGGHNEQFF. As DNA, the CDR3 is TGTGCCAGCAGCTTAGATCTGGCTAGCGGGGGTCACAATGAGCAGTTCTTC.

The CDR3 sequence: CSVGAPGQNTEAFF. In nucleotides, the CDR3 is TGCAGCGTTGGGGCGCCGGGACAGAACACTGAAGCTTTCTTT. This chain links TRBV29-1 with TRBJ1-1, with a weak D call TRBD1 (6 bases). The CDR3 sequence is 14 residues long. CDR1 and CDR2 from the germline V gene are SQVTM and ANQGSEA. The germline V and J ends were trimmed by 4 bases and 1 base, with 13 bases remaining between them.

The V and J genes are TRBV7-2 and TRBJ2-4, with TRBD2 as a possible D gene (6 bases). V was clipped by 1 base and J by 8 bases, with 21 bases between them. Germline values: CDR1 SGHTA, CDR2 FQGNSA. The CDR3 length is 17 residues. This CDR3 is CASSLVGRGLWGDIQYF. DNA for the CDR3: TGTGCCAGCAGCTTAGTCGGTCGGGGGTTGTGGGGTGACATTCAGTACTTC.

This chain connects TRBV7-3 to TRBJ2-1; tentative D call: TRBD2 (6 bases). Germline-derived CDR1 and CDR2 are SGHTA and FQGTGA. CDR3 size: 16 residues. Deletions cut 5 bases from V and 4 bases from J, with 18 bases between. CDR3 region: CASSAVSGRGYNEQFF. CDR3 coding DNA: TGTGCCAGCAGCGCCGTAAGCGGGCGAGGGTACAATGAGCAGTTCTTC.

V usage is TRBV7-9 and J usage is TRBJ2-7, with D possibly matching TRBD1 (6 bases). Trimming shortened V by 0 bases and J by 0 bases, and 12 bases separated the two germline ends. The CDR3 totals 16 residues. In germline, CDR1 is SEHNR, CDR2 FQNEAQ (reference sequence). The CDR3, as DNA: TGTGCCAGCAGCTTAGCGGCAGGGGTAGGCTCCTACGAGCAGTACTTC. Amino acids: CASSLAAGVGSYEQYF.

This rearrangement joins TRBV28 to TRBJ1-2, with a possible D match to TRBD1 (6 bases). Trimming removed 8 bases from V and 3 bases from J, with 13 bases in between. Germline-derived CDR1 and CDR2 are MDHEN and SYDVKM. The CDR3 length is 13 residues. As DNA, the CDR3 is TGTGCCAGCCGCAGTACAGGGTACTATGGCTACACCTTC. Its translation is CASRSTGYYGYTF.

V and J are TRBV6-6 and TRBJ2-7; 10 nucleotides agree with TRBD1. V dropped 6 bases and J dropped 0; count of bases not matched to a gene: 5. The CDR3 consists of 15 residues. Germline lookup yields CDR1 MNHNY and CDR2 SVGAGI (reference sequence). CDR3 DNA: TGTGCCAGCAGCCTGGGACAGGGGAGCTCCTACGAGCAGTACTTC. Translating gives CASSLGQGSSYEQYF.

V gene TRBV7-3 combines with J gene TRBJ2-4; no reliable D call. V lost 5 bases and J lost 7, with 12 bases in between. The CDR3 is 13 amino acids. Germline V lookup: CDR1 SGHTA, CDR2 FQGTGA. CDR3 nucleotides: TGTGCCAGCAGCACTGGCCCCGGGAACATTCAGTACTTC. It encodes CASSTGPGNIQYF.

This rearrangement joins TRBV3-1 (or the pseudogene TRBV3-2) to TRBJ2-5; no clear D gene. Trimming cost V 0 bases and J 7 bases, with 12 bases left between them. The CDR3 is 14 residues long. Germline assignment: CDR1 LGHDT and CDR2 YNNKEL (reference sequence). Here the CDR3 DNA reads TGTGCCAGCAGCCAAGATATCACCACCAGGACCCAGTACTTC. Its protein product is CASSQDITTRTQYF.

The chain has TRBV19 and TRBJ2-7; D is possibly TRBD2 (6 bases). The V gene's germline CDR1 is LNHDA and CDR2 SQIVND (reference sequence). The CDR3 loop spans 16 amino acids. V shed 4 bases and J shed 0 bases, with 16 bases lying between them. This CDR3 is CASSTRGTSLSYEQYF. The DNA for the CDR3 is TGTGCCAGTAGTACCCGGGGGACTTCACTCTCCTACGAGCAGTACTTC.

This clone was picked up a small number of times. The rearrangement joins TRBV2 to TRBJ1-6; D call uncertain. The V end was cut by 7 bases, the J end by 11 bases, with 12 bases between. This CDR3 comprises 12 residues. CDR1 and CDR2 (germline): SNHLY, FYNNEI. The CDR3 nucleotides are TGTGCCAGCACCGGTTCTGCGACACCCCTCCACTTT. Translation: CASTGSATPLHF. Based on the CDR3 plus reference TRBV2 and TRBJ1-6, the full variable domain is EPEVTQTPSHQVTQMGQEVILRCVPISNHLYFYWYRQILGQKVEFLVSFYNNEISEKSEIFDDQFSVERPDGSNFTLKIRSTKLEDSAMYFCASTGSATPLHFGNGTRLTVT.

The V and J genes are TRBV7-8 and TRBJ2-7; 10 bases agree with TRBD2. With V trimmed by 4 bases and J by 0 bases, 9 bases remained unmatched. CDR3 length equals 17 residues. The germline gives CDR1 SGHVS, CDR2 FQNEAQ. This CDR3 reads CASSSPEASGSSYEQYF. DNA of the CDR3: TGTGCCAGCAGCTCCCCTGAAGCTAGCGGGAGCTCCTACGAGCAGTACTTC.

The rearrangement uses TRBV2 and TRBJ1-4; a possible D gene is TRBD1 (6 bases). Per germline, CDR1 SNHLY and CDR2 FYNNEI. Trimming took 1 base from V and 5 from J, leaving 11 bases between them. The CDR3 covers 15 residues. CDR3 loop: CASSEDRVGNEKLFF. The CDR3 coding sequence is TGTGCCAGCAGTGAAGACAGGGTCGGGAATGAAAAACTGTTTTTT.

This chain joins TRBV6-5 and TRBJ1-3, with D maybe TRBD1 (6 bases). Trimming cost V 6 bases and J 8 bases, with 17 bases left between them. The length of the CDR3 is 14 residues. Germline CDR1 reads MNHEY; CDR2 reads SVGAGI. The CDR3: CASRTGYIVDTIYF. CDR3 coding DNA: TGTGCCAGCAGGACAGGATATATTGTAGACACCATATATTTT.

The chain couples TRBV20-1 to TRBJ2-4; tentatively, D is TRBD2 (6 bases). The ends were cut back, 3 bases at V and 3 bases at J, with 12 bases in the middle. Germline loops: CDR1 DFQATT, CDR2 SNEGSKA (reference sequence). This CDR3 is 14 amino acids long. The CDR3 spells CSASGGLGKNIQYF. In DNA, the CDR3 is TGCAGTGCTAGTGGGGGACTCGGCAAAAACATTCAGTACTTC.